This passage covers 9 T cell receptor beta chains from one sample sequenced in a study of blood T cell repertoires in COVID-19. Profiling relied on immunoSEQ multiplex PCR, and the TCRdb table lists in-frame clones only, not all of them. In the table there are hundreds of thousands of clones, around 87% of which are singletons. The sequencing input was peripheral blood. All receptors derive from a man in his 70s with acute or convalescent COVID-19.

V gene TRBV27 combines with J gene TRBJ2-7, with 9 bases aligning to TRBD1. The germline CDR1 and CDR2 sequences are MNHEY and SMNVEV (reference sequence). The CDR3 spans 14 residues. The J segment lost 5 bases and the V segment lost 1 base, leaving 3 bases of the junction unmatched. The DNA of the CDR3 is TGTGCCAGCAGTTTATGGGACAGGGTCAACGAGCAGTACTTC. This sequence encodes CASSLWDRVNEQYF.

In DNA, the CDR3 is TGTGCCGCTTCCCAGGGAGGCTACGAGCAGTACTTC. It translates to CAASQGGYEQYF. This rearrangement joins TRBV6-5 to TRBJ2-7, with D possibly matching TRBD2 (6 bases). The germline V gene has CDR1 MNHEY and CDR2 SVGAGI. The CDR3 extends over 12 amino acids. V was clipped by 11 bases and J by 3 bases, with 14 bases between them.

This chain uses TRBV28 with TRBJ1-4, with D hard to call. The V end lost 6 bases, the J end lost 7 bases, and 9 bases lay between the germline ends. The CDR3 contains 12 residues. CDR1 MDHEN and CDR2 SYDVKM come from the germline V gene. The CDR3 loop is CASSFGFEKLFF. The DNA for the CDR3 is TGTGCCAGCAGCTTCGGTTTTGAAAAACTGTTTTTT.

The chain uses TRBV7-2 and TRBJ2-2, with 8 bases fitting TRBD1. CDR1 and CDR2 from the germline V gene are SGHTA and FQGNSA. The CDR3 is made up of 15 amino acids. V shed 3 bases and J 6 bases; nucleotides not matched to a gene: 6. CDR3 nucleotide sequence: TGTGCCAGCAGCTTCGGGACAGGCGGAGCCGGGGAGCTGTTTTTT. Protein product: CASSFGTGGAGELFF.

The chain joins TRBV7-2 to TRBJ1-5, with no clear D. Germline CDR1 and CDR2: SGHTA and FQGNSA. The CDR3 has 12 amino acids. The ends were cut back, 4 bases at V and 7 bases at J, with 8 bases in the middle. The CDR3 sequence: CASSSNSQPQHF. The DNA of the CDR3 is TGTGCCAGCAGCTCAAACAGCCAGCCCCAGCATTTT.

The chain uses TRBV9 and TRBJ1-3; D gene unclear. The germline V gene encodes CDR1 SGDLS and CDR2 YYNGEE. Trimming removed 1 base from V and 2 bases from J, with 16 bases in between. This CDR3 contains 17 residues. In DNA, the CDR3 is TGTGCCAGCAGCGTACGGTACGGCGGGGAACCTGGAAACACCATATATTTT. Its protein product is CASSVRYGGEPGNTIYF.

CDR3 protein: CASLAGYEQYF. The CDR3 nucleotides are TGTGCCAGCCTGGCGGGGTACGAGCAGTACTTC. The V gene is TRBV9, the J gene TRBJ2-7; D may be TRBD2 (6 bases). CDR1 is SGDLS and CDR2 is YYNGEE in the germline V gene. V lost 7 bases and J lost 4, with 9 bases in between. This CDR3 contains 11 residues.

CDR3 residues: CATSDVTGADTQYF. The CDR3 nucleotides are TGTGCCACCAGTGATGTGACAGGGGCAGATACGCAGTATTTT. The V call is TRBV24-1, the J call TRBJ2-3; 8 bases line up with TRBD1. With V trimmed by 3 bases and J by 4 bases, 2 bases remained unmatched. This CDR3 contains 14 residues. CDR1 and CDR2 (germline): KGHDR, SFDVKD.

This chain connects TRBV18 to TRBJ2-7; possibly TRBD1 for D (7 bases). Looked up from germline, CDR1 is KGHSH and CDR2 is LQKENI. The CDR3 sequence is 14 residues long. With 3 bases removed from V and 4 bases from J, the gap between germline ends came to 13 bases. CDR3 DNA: TGTGCCAGCTCACCCAGGGGGGACGGGTACGAGCAGTACTTC. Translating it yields CASSPRGDGYEQYF.